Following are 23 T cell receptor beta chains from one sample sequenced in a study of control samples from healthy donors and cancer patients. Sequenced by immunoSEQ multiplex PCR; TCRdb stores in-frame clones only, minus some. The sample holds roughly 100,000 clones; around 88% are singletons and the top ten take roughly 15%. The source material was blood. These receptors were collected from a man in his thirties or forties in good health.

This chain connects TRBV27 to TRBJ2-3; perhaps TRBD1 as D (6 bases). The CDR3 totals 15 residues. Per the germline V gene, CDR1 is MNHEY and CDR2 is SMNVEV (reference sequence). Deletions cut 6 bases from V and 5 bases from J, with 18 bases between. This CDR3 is CASSDGTGLGDTQYF. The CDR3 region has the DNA TGTGCCAGCAGCGACGGCACAGGGTTAGGAGATACGCAGTATTTT.

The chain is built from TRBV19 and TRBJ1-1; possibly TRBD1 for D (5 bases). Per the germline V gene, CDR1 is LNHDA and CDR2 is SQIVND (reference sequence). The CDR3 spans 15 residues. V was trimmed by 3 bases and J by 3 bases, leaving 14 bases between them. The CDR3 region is CASSIQGIMDTEAFF. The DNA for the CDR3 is TGTGCCAGTAGTATCCAGGGTATAATGGACACTGAAGCTTTCTTT.

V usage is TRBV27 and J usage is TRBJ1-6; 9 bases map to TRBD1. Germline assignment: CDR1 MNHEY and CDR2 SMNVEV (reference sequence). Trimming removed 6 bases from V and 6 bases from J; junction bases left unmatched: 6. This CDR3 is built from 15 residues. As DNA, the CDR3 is TGTGCCAGCAGCCCAGGGACAGGGCCTAATTCACCCCTCCACTTT. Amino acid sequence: CASSPGTGPNSPLHF.

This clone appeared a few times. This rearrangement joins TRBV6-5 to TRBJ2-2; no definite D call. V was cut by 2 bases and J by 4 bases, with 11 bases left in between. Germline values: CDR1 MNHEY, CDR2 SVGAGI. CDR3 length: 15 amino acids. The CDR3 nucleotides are TGTGCCAGCAGTTACGTTGCACGGGCCACCGGGGAGCTGTTTTTT. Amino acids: CASSYVARATGELFF.

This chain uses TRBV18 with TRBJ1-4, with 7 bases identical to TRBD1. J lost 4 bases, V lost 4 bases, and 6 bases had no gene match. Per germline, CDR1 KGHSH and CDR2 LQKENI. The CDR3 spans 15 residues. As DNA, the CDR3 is TGTGCCAGCTCACTACAGGGGACCGTTAATGAAAAACTGTTTTTT. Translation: CASSLQGTVNEKLFF.

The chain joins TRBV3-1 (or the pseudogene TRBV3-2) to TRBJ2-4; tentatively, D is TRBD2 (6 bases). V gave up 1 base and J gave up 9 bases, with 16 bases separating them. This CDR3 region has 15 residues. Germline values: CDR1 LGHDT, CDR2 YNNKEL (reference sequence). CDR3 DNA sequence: TGTGCCAGCAGCCAAGCGGGAGCGGTTTCTGGCATTCAGTACTTC. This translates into CASSQAGAVSGIQYF.

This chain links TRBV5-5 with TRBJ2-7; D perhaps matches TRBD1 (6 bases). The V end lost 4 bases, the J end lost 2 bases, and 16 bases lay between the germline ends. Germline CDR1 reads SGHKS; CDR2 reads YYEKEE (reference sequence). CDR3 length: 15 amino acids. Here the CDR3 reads CASSTQAQGPYEQYF. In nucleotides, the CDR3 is TGTGCCAGCAGCACGCAAGCACAGGGACCCTACGAGCAGTACTTC.

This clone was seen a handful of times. The CDR3 bases are TGTGCCAGCAGGGTTCCGGGACAGGGTGGCGAAAAACTGTTTTTT. Translated: CASRVPGQGGEKLFF. The chain recombines TRBV6-5 with TRBJ1-4; 9 positions match TRBD1. The CDR3 sequence is 15 residues long. V trimming: 6 bases; J trimming: 8 bases; junction bases outside the gene matches: 10. The germline V gene has CDR1 MNHEY and CDR2 SVGAGI.

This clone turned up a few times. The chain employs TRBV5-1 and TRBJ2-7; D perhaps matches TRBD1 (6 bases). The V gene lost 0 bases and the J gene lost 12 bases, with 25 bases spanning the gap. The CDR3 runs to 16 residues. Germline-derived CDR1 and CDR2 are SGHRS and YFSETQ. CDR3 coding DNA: TGCGCCAGCAGCTTGGGGACGGTAGGACAGCCACCTTACAGGTACTTC. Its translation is CASSLGTVGQPPYRYF.

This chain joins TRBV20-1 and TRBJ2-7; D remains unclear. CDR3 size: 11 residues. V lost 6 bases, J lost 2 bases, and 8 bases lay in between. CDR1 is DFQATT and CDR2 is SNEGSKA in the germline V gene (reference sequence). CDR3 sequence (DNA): TGCAGTGCCATAGACGCCTACGAGCAGTACTTC. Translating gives CSAIDAYEQYF.

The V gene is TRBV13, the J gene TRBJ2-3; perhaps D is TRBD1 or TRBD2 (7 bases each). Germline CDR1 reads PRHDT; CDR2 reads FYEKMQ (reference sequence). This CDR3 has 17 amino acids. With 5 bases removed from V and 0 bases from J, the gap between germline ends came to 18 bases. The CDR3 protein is CASSKRAGGASTDTQYF. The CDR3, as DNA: TGTGCCAGCAGCAAGAGGGCAGGGGGGGCTAGCACAGATACGCAGTATTTT.

The CDR3 nucleotides are TGTGCCAGCAGTTTAAGGACTAGCGGGGATCAGCAGTTCTTC. It codes for CASSLRTSGDQQFF. The chain joins TRBV27 to TRBJ2-1; 12 positions agree with TRBD2. V trimming: 2 bases; J trimming: 11 bases; junction bases outside the gene matches: 4. Germline V lookup: CDR1 MNHEY, CDR2 SMNVEV (reference sequence). This CDR3 comprises 14 residues.

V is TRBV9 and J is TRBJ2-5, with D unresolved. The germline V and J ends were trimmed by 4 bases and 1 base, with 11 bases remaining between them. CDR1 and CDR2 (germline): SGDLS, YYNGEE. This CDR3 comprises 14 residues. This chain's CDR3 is CASSPPESQETQYF. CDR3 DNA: TGTGCCAGCAGCCCCCCCGAGTCCCAAGAGACCCAGTACTTC.

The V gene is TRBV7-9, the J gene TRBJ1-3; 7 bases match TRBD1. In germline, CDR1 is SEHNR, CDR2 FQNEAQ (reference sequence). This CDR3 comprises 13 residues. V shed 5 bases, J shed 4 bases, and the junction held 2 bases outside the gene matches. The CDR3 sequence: CASSRQGGNTIYF. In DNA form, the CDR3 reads TGTGCCAGCAGCAGACAGGGAGGAAACACCATATATTTT. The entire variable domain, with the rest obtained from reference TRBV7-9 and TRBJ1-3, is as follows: DTGVSQNPRHKITKRGQNVTFRCDPISEHNRLYWYRQTLGQGPEFLTYFQNEAQLEKSRLLSDRFSAERPKGSFSTLEIQRTEQGDSAMYLCASSRQGGNTIYFGEGSWLTVV.

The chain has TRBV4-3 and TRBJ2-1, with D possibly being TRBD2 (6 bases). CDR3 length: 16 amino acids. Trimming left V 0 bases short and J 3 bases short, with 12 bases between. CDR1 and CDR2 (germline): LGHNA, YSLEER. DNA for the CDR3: TGCGCCAGCAGCCAAGAAACGGGAGCCATCTACAATGAGCAGTTCTTC. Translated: CASSQETGAIYNEQFF.

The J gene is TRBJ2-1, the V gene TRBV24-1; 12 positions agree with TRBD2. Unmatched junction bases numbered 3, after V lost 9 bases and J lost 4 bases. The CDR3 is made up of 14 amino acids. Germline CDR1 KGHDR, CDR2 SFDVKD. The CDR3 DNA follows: TGTGCCACCCAGACTAGCGGGGGATACAATGAGCAGTTCTTC. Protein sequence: CATQTSGGYNEQFF.

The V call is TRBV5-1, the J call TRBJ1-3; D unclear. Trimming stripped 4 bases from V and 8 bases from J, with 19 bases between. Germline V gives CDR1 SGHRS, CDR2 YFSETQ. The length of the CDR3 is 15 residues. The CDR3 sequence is CASSPGVGGGDTIYF. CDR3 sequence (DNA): TGCGCCAGCAGCCCGGGAGTAGGCGGAGGAGACACCATATATTTT.

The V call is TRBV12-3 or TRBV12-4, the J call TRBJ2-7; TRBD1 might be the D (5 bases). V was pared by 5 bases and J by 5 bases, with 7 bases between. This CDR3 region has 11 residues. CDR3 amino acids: CASSQGDEQYF. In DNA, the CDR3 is TGTGCCAGCAGTCAGGGCGACGAGCAGTACTTC.

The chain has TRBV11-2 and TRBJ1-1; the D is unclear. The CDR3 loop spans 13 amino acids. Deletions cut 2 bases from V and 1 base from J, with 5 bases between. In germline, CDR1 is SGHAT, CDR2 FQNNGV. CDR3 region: CASSLYQNTEAFF. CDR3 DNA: TGTGCCAGCAGCTTATACCAGAACACTGAAGCTTTCTTT.

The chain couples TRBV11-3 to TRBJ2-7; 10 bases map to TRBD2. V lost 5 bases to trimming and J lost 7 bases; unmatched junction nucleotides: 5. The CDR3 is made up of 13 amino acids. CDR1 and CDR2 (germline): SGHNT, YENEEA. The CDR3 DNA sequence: TGTGCCAGCAGCGCCACGACTAGCGGGGAGCAGTACTTC. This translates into CASSATTSGEQYF.

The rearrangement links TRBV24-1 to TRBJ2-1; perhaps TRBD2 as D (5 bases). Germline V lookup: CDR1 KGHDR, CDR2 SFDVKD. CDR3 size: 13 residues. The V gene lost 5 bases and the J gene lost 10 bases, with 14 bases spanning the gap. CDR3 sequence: CATSVRPSREQFF. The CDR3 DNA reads TGTGCCACCAGTGTAAGACCTAGCAGGGAGCAGTTCTTC.

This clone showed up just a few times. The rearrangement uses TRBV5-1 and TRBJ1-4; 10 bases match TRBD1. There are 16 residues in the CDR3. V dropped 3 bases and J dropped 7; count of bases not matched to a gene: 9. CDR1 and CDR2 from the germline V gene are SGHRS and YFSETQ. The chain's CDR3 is CASSSAYRDRGEKLFF. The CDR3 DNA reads TGCGCCAGCAGCTCCGCGTACCGGGACAGGGGTGAAAAACTGTTTTTT.

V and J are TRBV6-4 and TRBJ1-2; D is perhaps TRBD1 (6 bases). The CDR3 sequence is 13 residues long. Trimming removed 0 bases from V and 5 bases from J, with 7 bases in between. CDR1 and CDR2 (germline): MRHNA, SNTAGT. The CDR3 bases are TGTGCCAGCAGTGACTCCAGGGGTTATGGCTACACCTTC. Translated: CASSDSRGYGYTF.